The 18 T cell receptor beta chains listed next were all sequenced from one sample in a study of OX40 agonist ivuxolimab in advanced cancers. Only in-frame clones appear in the TCRdb table, and some are missing; sequencing was by immunoSEQ multiplex PCR. Among approximately 100,000 clones, approximately 80% were seen once, and the ten largest hold approximately 5.5%. Sequences were derived from CD4+ or CD8+ T cells sorted from blood, sampled in a trial of the OX40 agonist ivuxolimab. These receptors were collected from an adult with an advanced solid tumor such as melanoma, head and neck, liver or kidney cancer.

The rearrangement uses TRBV19 and TRBJ2-2, with no clear D. CDR3 length: 15 residues. Germline loops: CDR1 LNHDA, CDR2 SQIVND (reference sequence). The V gene lost 6 bases and the J gene lost 3 bases, with 14 bases spanning the gap. Here the CDR3 reads CASRDQTDDTGELFF. CDR3 sequence (DNA): TGTGCCAGTAGGGACCAAACGGACGACACCGGGGAGCTGTTTTTT.

With regard to this clone: At the DNA level, this CDR3 is encoded by other sequences in the same sample as well. V and J are TRBV6-5 and TRBJ2-7; 11 bases align to TRBD1. The CDR3 totals 16 residues. Unmatched junction bases numbered 4, after V lost 0 bases and J lost 3 bases. Per the germline V gene, CDR1 is MNHEY and CDR2 is SVGAGI. The CDR3 reads CASSYSTGTGGYEQYF. The CDR3 nucleotides read TGTGCCAGCAGTTACTCGACCGGGACAGGGGGCTACGAGCAGTACTTC.

The chain joins TRBV21-1 to TRBJ1-1; no check of the table's D call, TRBD1, against the DNA was made. TRBV21-1 is described as a pseudogene. The CDR3 has 12 residues. The CDR3 spells CASSKATGWAFF. In DNA, the CDR3 is TGTGCCAGCAGCAAAGCGACAGGGTGGGCTTTCTTT.

The chain couples TRBV29-1 to TRBJ2-7, with a tentative D call TRBD2 (5 bases). The CDR3 covers 15 residues. Deletions cut 6 bases from V and 7 bases from J, with 25 bases between. The germline gives CDR1 SQVTM, CDR2 ANQGSEA. This chain's CDR3 is CSVLRALGRTGEQYF. The DNA for the CDR3 is TGCAGCGTCCTAAGGGCCCTAGGTCGCACGGGAGAGCAGTACTTC.

CDR3 bases: TGTGCCAGCAGTTTATATATGGGGTACTACGAGCAGTACTTC. It specifies CASSLYMGYYEQYF. The chain is built from TRBV28 and TRBJ2-5; D unclear. With the DNA end fitting TRBJ2-7 better, the J assignment may be wrong. CDR3 length equals 14 residues. Germline CDR1 is MDHEN and CDR2 is SYDVKM.

The chain couples TRBV6-1 to TRBJ1-2; D possibly corresponds to TRBD1 (5 bases). The germline gives CDR1 MNHNS, CDR2 SASEGT. The CDR3 sequence is 13 residues long. V was cut by 7 bases and J by 4 bases, with 13 bases left in between. CDR3 bases: TGTGCCAGCAAGACCCGAGGGGCCTATGGCTACACCTTC. Encoded protein: CASKTRGAYGYTF.

V gene TRBV5-6 combines with J gene TRBJ1-2, with 8 bases lining up with TRBD1. This CDR3 is 15 amino acids long. Germline V gene data show CDR1 as SGHDT and CDR2 as YYEEEE. Trimming cost V 4 bases and J 5 bases; bases outside gene matches: 10. The CDR3: CASSRTGNLFYGYTF. The CDR3 DNA sequence: TGTGCCAGCAGCAGGACAGGGAACCTATTTTATGGCTACACCTTC.

The chain employs TRBV12-5 and TRBJ2-5, with D perhaps matching TRBD1 (6 bases). From germline, CDR1 is LGHNT and CDR2 FRNRAP. V lost 5 bases and J lost 0, with 10 bases in between. The CDR3 has 14 amino acids. The CDR3 loop reads CASGVGHNQETQYF. In nucleotides, the CDR3 is TGTGCTAGTGGTGTGGGACACAACCAAGAGACCCAGTACTTC.

This rearrangement joins TRBV5-1 to TRBJ1-6; 7 nucleotides line up with TRBD1. CDR3 size: 15 residues. The junction had 13 bases not matched to a gene; V was cut back by 6 bases and J by 10 bases. Germline V lookup: CDR1 SGHRS, CDR2 YFSETQ. The chain's CDR3 is CASTILGGRGSPLHF. CDR3 nucleotide sequence: TGCGCCAGCACCATTTTAGGGGGCCGGGGGTCACCCCTCCACTTT.

J is TRBJ2-7 and V is TRBV27; 11 bases agree with TRBD2. The CDR3 runs 17 residues. Germline V gene sequence: CDR1 MNHEY, CDR2 SMNVEV (reference sequence). The V segment lost 4 bases and the J segment 3 bases; nucleotides outside the gene matches: 11. The CDR3, as DNA: TGTGCCAGCAGTTCCCTAACGGCTAGCGGGGGGCTCTACGAGCAGTACTTC. Amino acid sequence: CASSSLTASGGLYEQYF.

The rearrangement uses TRBV10-3 and TRBJ2-7, with TRBD2 matching 11 bases. Germline-derived CDR1 and CDR2 are ENHRY and SYGVKD. The CDR3 length is 17 residues. V trimming: 0 bases; J trimming: 5 bases; junction bases outside the gene matches: 9. CDR3: CAISESRRASGRNEQYF. CDR3 in DNA: TGTGCCATCAGTGAGTCTCGTCGGGCTAGCGGGAGGAACGAGCAGTACTTC.

Only one count was recorded for this clone. The chain is built from TRBV6-5 and TRBJ2-3; D is unclear. Trimming left V 6 bases short and J 5 bases short, with 15 bases between. The CDR3 extends over 14 amino acids. The V gene's germline CDR1 is MNHEY and CDR2 SVGAGI. The CDR3 sequence: CASSLSSLGDTQYF. CDR3 sequence (DNA): TGTGCCAGCAGCTTAAGTTCGTTGGGAGATACGCAGTATTTT.

The genes are TRBV19 and TRBJ2-3; D remains ambiguous. The CDR3 runs 16 residues. Deletions cut 3 bases from V and 2 bases from J, with 15 bases between. In germline, CDR1 is LNHDA, CDR2 SQIVND (reference sequence). The CDR3 protein is CASSMRPRIYTDTQYF. The CDR3 coding sequence is TGTGCCAGTAGTATGAGACCGCGGATTTACACAGATACGCAGTATTTT.

The chain recombines TRBV7-9 with TRBJ2-7, with D uncertain. V was clipped by 3 bases and J by 3 bases, with 12 bases between them. There are 14 residues in the CDR3. The V gene's germline CDR1 is SEHNR and CDR2 FQNEAQ (reference sequence). Written as DNA, the CDR3 is TGTGCCAGCAGCTTGCAGCCCGAGATCTACGAGCAGTACTTC. Translated: CASSLQPEIYEQYF.

V gene TRBV6-5 combines with J gene TRBJ1-2; tentative D call: TRBD1 (6 bases). The CDR3 sequence is 15 residues long. The V end was cut by 5 bases, the J end by 6 bases, with 19 bases between. The germline V gene encodes CDR1 MNHEY and CDR2 SVGAGI. CDR3 in DNA: TGTGCCAGCAGTCCCGGGGCAGGGGTGGTAGATGGCTACACCTTC. Translated: CASSPGAGVVDGYTF.

This sequence joins TRBV9 and TRBJ1-2; 9 nucleotides align to TRBD1. With 4 bases clipped from V and 8 bases from J, the junction kept 9 bases outside the gene matches. This CDR3 is 14 amino acids long. Germline values: CDR1 SGDLS, CDR2 YYNGEE. The CDR3 sequence: CASSSAGTGYGYTF. The CDR3, as DNA: TGTGCCAGCAGCTCCGCCGGGACAGGGTACGGCTACACCTTC.

This sequence joins TRBV18 and TRBJ2-5; D call uncertain. The CDR3 sequence is 13 residues long. Germline CDR1 KGHSH, CDR2 LQKENI. V was shortened by 3 bases and J by 4 bases, with 9 bases between the two germline ends. This chain's CDR3 is CASSPGNPETQYF. The CDR3, as DNA: TGTGCCAGCTCACCGGGGAATCCAGAGACCCAGTACTTC.

The V and J genes are TRBV5-1 and TRBJ1-1; maybe TRBD1 (5 bases). With 0 bases removed from V and 8 bases from J, the gap between germline ends came to 8 bases. Germline V gene lookup returns CDR1 SGHRS and CDR2 YFSETQ. This CDR3 has 12 amino acids. The CDR3 sequence: CASSLARGEAFF. CDR3 DNA: TGCGCCAGCAGCTTGGCCCGGGGGGAAGCTTTCTTT.